This T cell receptor beta chain was profiled in a study of blood T cell repertoires in COVID-19. The CDR3 length is 15 residues. Germline V gene lookup returns CDR1 LNHDA and CDR2 SQIVND (reference sequence). The V and J ends lost 5 bases and 5 bases, in that order; junction bases with no gene match: 11. TCRdb keeps only in-frame clones here, not all; method: immunoSEQ multiplex PCR. The sample yields roughly 300,000 clones, 65% to 90% seen once. Sequencing was performed on peripheral blood. The TCR comes from a human donor in a cohort sampled during active COVID-19. The chain joins TRBV19 to TRBJ2-7; 8 bases match TRBD1. DNA for the CDR3: TGTGCCAGTAGTCGCCAGTTGAACAGGGGGGACGAGCAGTACTTC. Its translation is CASSRQLNRGDEQYF.